What follows are 23 T cell receptor beta chains derived from one specimen sequenced in a study of cytomegalovirus exposure and HLA in healthy donors. The PCR used 60 Vbeta and 13 Jbeta primers. The assay was immunoSEQ multiplex PCR, and TCRdb's table has in-frame clones only and misses some. The sample has about 210,000 clones; 70% to 85% are singletons. The specimen sequenced was PBMCs. Receptors originate from a man aged 35 to 55 in good health and CMV-seropositive.

CDR3 DNA sequence: TGCGCCAGCAGCCAAGCTCTCCAGGGGGCGACCAAAAACATTCAGTACTTC. Amino acids: CASSQALQGATKNIQYF. J is TRBJ2-4 and V is TRBV4-1, with 8 bases matching TRBD1. Germline assignment: CDR1 MGHRA and CDR2 YSYEKL. The CDR3 is 17 residues long. Trimming took 1 base from V and 2 from J; bases not matched to a gene: 7.

The CDR3 loop is CASSPTSGGRETQYF. The CDR3 DNA is TGTGCCAGCAGCCCGACTAGCGGGGGCAGGGAGACCCAGTACTTC. The chain recombines TRBV5-4 with TRBJ2-5; TRBD2 matches 12 bases. The CDR3 consists of 15 residues. J was trimmed by 5 bases and V by 4 bases; bases with no gene match: 6. Germline V CDR1 and CDR2: SGHNT, YYREEE (reference sequence).

The genes are TRBV6-5 and TRBJ1-1; D is unclear. V gave up 2 bases and J gave up 3 bases, with 16 bases separating them. Germline V gene data show CDR1 as MNHEY and CDR2 as SVGAGI. This CDR3 has 16 amino acids. CDR3 sequence (DNA): TGTGCCAGCAGTTACGAGGCCGGGTATGAGGACACTGAAGCTTTCTTT. This sequence encodes CASSYEAGYEDTEAFF.

V gene TRBV7-3 combines with J gene TRBJ2-1, with 8 bases aligning to TRBD2. CDR3 length equals 16 residues. The V gene's germline CDR1 is SGHTA and CDR2 FQGTGA. The V and J ends lost 3 bases and 4 bases, in that order; junction bases with no gene match: 8. The CDR3 DNA sequence: TGTGCCAGCAGCTTCGATAGCGGGGCGCCTTACAATGAGCAGTTCTTC. The encoded protein is CASSFDSGAPYNEQFF.

The genes are TRBV6-5 and TRBJ2-3; D is perhaps TRBD1 (6 bases). The CDR3 has 16 residues. The V end was cut by 0 bases, the J end by 1 base, with 11 bases between. In germline, CDR1 is MNHEY, CDR2 SVGAGI. CDR3 residues: CASSYSGARGTDTQYF. The CDR3, as DNA: TGTGCCAGCAGTTACTCGGGGGCCCGTGGCACAGATACGCAGTATTTT.

Note on this clone: Within the sample, other DNA sequences also encode this same CDR3. The chain carries TRBV9 and TRBJ2-1; 8 bases are a match to TRBD1. The germline V gene has CDR1 SGDLS and CDR2 YYNGEE. The trim removed 2 bases at V and 1 base at J, leaving 2 bases unmatched. The CDR3 contains 15 residues. CDR3 in DNA: TGTGCCAGCAGCGTCGGACAGGGTTCCTACAATGAGCAGTTCTTC. Translation gives CASSVGQGSYNEQFF.

The chain links TRBV5-1 to TRBJ2-7; D unclear. The CDR3 is 14 amino acids. Germline CDR1 SGHRS, CDR2 YFSETQ. V shed 0 bases and J shed 3 bases, with 10 bases lying between them. The CDR3 loop is CASSLGAGVYEQYF. CDR3 nucleotides: TGCGCCAGCAGCTTGGGGGCAGGCGTCTACGAGCAGTACTTC.

This rearrangement joins TRBV7-6 to TRBJ1-1, with D possibly TRBD1 on 5 matching bases. The CDR3 covers 13 residues. Germline CDR1 reads SGHVS; CDR2 reads FNYEAQ. V lost 2 bases and J 3 bases, leaving 7 bases between the germline ends. CDR3 DNA: TGTGCCAGCAGCTTAACCAGGGACACTGAAGCTTTCTTT. Amino acids: CASSLTRDTEAFF.

This chain joins TRBV7-3 and TRBJ2-2; D not certain. Germline CDR1 reads SGHTA; CDR2 reads FQGTGA. The V end lost 5 bases, the J end lost 5 bases, and 9 bases lay between the germline ends. The CDR3 length is 13 residues. The CDR3 is CASSPARTGELFF. CDR3 DNA sequence: TGTGCCAGCAGCCCCGCTAGGACCGGGGAGCTGTTTTTT.

Notes on this clone: At one end the junction does not follow the germline gene, possibly because of a read error. J is TRBJ1-1 and V is TRBV5-1; no clear D. The V gene's germline CDR1 is SGHRS and CDR2 YFSETQ. The CDR3 has 16 residues. CDR3 bases: TGCGCCAGCAGTTTGGACGGAGGGTTTATGAACACTGAAGCTTTCTTT. Its translation is CASSLDGGFMNTEAFF.

CDR3 residues: CAISESDRGQGGTEAFF. The CDR3 coding sequence is TGTGCCATCAGTGAATCGGACAGGGGACAGGGGGGGACTGAAGCTTTCTTT. This chain uses TRBV10-3 with TRBJ1-1, with 11 nucleotides matching TRBD1. The germline V gene has CDR1 ENHRY and CDR2 SYGVKD. This CDR3 region has 17 residues. With 3 bases clipped from V and 5 bases from J, the junction kept 11 bases outside the gene matches.

The chain combines TRBV28 with TRBJ2-7, with D perhaps TRBD1 (6 bases). CDR3 length: 14 residues. The germline V and J ends were trimmed by 6 bases and 5 bases, with 17 bases remaining between them. Per germline, CDR1 MDHEN and CDR2 SYDVKM. The DNA of the CDR3 is TGTGCCAGCAGCCCCGGGACACTCTTACACGAGCAGTACTTC. It specifies CASSPGTLLHEQYF.

The rearrangement uses TRBV2 and TRBJ1-6, with 7 bases fitting TRBD1. The germline V gene has CDR1 SNHLY and CDR2 FYNNEI. The ends lost 4 bases at V and 4 bases at J; junction bases unmatched: 7. CDR3 length equals 16 residues. CDR3 bases: TGTGCCAGCAGTGGAAACTACAGGGGTTATAATTCACCCCTCCACTTT. It yields the protein CASSGNYRGYNSPLHF.

The table lists this clone with a few counts. The chain has TRBV5-1 and TRBJ1-2; 7 nucleotides align to TRBD1. J lost 0 bases, V lost 4 bases, and 6 bases had no gene match. CDR3 length: 15 residues. Germline CDR1 and CDR2: SGHRS and YFSETQ. The CDR3 protein is CASSPGTATNYGYTF. The CDR3 DNA sequence: TGCGCCAGCAGCCCTGGGACAGCCACTAACTATGGCTACACCTTC.

The V and J genes are TRBV13 and TRBJ2-7; 12 nucleotides agree with TRBD1. The length of the CDR3 is 16 residues. Germline assignment: CDR1 PRHDT and CDR2 FYEKMQ (reference sequence). The trim removed 1 base at V and 7 bases at J, leaving 8 bases unmatched. CDR3 nucleotide sequence: TGTGCCAGCAGCTTAGCCGGGACAGGGGGCTTAAGGGAGCAGTACTTC. Translation: CASSLAGTGGLREQYF.

The genes are TRBV18 and TRBJ2-7, with 7 bases identical to TRBD2. There are 12 residues in the CDR3. Trimming cost V 6 bases and J 5 bases; bases outside gene matches: 4. Germline values: CDR1 KGHSH, CDR2 LQKENI. CDR3 bases: TGTGCCAGCTCCCGCGCGGGGGACGAGCAGTACTTC. This codes for CASSRAGDEQYF.

This clone occurred a few times. The gene calls are TRBV19 and TRBJ1-3; perhaps TRBD1 as D (5 bases). The CDR3 covers 20 residues. Germline assignment: CDR1 LNHDA and CDR2 SQIVND (reference sequence). Trimming removed 3 bases from V and 2 bases from J, with 26 bases in between. CDR3 protein: CASSILRPTGARGTGNTIYF. The CDR3 bases are TGTGCCAGTAGTATCCTTCGGCCTACAGGCGCCCGTGGGACTGGAAACACCATATATTTT.

This sequence joins TRBV13 and TRBJ2-4; weak D call: TRBD2 (7 bases). The V end was cut by 0 bases, the J end by 3 bases, with 12 bases between. Germline lookup yields CDR1 PRHDT and CDR2 FYEKMQ (reference sequence). CDR3 length: 16 amino acids. The CDR3 bases are TGTGCCAGCAGCTTAGGCCGCGGGGGCGGCAAAAACATTCAGTACTTC. Protein product: CASSLGRGGGKNIQYF. The complete variable domain, with remaining parts taken from reference TRBV13 and TRBJ2-4, reads AAGVIQSPRHLIKEKRETATLKCYPIPRHDTVYWYQQGPGQDPQFLISFYEKMQSDKGSIPDRFSAQQFSDYHSELNMSSLELGDSALYFCASSLGRGGGKNIQYFGAGTRLSVL.

The DNA for the CDR3 is TGTGCCAGCAGCTTAGTTGAGGGGGCCTACAATGAGCAGTTCTTC. It encodes CASSLVEGAYNEQFF. The V call is TRBV7-2, the J call TRBJ2-1, with D perhaps matching TRBD1 (6 bases). CDR3 length equals 15 residues. Per the germline V gene, CDR1 is SGHTA and CDR2 is FQGNSA. Trimming removed 1 base from V and 2 bases from J, with 9 bases in between.

J is TRBJ2-7 and V is TRBV6-1; a weak D match, TRBD1 (5 bases). The germline V gene encodes CDR1 MNHNS and CDR2 SASEGT. There are 14 residues in the CDR3. Deletions cut 5 bases from V and 0 bases from J, with 11 bases between. The CDR3 sequence is CASSTRQSSYEQYF. The CDR3 DNA sequence: TGTGCCAGCAGTACCCGACAGAGCTCCTACGAGCAGTACTTC.

CDR3 in DNA: TGTGCCAGCGGGCGATTTGAGCAGTACTTC. Translated, it gives CASGRFEQYF. The chain couples TRBV27 to TRBJ2-7, with D uncertain. In germline, CDR1 is MNHEY, CDR2 SMNVEV (reference sequence). This CDR3 has 10 residues. The ends were cut back, 8 bases at V and 7 bases at J, with 9 bases in the middle.

The chain combines TRBV6-5 with TRBJ1-2; D gene ambiguous. CDR1 is MNHEY and CDR2 is SVGAGI in the germline V gene. This CDR3 is 13 amino acids long. The V end lost 8 bases, the J end lost 1 base, and 11 bases lay between the germline ends. CDR3 in DNA: TGTGCCAGCCAGGCCAGAAGTAACTATGGCTACACCTTC. Translation: CASQARSNYGYTF.

This clone was picked up a small number of times. J is TRBJ1-4 and V is TRBV28; D perhaps matches TRBD1 (6 bases). Trimming shortened V by 1 base and J by 7 bases, and 22 bases separated the two germline ends. There are 18 residues in the CDR3. CDR1 MDHEN and CDR2 SYDVKM come from the germline V gene. CDR3 bases: TGTGCCAGCAGTTTATTGTCCGGGGGGCGTGGGGCAGGTGAAAAACTGTTTTTT. Its translation: CASSLLSGGRGAGEKLFF.